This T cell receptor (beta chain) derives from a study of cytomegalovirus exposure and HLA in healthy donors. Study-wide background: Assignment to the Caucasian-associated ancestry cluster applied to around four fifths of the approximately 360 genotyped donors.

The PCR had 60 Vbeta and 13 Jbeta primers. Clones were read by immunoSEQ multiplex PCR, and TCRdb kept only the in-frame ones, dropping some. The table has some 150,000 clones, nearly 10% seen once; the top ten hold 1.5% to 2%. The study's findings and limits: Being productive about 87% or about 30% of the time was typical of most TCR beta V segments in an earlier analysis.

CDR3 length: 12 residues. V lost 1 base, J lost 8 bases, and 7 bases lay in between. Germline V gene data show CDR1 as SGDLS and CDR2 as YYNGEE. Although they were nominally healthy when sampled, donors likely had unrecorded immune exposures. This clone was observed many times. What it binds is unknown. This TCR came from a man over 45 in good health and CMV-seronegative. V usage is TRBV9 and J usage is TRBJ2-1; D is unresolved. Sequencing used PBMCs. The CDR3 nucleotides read TGTGCCAGCAGCGTACTCGGAGATGAGCAGTTCTTC. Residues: CASSVLGDEQFF.